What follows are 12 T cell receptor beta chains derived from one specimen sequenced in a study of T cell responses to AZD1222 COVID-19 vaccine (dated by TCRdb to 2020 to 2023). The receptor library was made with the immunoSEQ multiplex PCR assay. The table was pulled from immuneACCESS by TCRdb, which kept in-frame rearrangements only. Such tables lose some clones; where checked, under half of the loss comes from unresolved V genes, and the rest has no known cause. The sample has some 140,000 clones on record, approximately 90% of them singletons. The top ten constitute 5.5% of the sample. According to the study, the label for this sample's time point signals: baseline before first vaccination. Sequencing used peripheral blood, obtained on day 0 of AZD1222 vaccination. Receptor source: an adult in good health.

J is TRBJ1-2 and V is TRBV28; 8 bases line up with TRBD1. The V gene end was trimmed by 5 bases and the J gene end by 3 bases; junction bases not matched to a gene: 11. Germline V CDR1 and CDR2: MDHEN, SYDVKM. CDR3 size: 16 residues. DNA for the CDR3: TGTGCCAGCAGTACAGACAGGGGCGCCGGCTACTATGGCTACACCTTC. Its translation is CASSTDRGAGYYGYTF.

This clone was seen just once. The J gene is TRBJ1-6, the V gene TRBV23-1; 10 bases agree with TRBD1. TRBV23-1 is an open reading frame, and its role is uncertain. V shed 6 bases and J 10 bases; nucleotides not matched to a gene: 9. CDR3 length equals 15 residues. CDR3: CASSPRGTGESPLHF. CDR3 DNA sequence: TGCGCCAGCAGCCCACGGGGGACAGGGGAATCACCCCTCCACTTT.

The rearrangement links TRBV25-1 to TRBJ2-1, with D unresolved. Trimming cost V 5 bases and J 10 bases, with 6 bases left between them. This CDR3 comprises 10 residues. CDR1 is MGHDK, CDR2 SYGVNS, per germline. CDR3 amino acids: CASSYVEQFF. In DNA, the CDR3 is TGTGCCAGCAGTTACGTCGAGCAGTTCTTC.

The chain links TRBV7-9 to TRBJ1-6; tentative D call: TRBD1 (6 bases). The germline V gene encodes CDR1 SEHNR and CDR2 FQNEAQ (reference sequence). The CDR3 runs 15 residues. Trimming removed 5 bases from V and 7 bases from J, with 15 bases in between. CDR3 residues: CASSPSAQGNSPLHF. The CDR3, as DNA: TGTGCCAGCAGCCCGTCGGCCCAGGGGAATTCACCCCTCCACTTT. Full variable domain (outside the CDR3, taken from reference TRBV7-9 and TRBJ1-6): DTGVSQNPRHKITKRGQNVTFRCDPISEHNRLYWYRQTLGQGPEFLTYFQNEAQLEKSRLLSDRFSAERPKGSFSTLEIQRTEQGDSAMYLCASSPSAQGNSPLHFGNGTRLTVT.

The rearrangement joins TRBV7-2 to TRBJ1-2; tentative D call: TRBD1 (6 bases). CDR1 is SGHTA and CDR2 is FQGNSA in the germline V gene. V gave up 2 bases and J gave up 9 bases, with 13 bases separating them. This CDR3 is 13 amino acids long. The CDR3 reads CASSLQGFSSYTF. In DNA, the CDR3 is TGTGCCAGCAGCTTACAGGGGTTTTCTAGCTACACCTTC.

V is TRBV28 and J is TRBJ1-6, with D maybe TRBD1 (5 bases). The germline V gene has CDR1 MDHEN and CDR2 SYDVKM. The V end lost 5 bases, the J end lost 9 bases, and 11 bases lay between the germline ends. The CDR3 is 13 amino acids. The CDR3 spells CASSPPRASPLHF. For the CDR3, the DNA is TGTGCCAGCAGTCCCCCCAGGGCTTCACCCCTCCACTTT.

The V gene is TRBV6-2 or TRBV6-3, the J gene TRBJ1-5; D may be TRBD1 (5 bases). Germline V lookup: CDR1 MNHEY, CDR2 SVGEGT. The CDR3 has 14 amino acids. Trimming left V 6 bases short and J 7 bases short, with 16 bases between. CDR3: CASSLDSPGQPQHF. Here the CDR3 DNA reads TGTGCCAGCAGCCTCGACAGTCCCGGGCAGCCCCAGCATTTT.

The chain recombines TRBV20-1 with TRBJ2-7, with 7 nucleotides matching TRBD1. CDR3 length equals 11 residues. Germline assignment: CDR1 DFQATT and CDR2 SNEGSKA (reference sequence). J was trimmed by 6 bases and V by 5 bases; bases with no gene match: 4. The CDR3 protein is CSASDRIEQYF. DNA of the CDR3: TGCAGTGCTTCGGACAGGATCGAGCAGTACTTC.

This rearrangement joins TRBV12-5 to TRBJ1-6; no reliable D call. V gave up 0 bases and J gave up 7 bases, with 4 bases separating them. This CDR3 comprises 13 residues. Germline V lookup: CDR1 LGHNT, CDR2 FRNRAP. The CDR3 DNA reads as TGTGCTAGTGGTTTGGTACAAAATTCACCCCTCCACTTT. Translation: CASGLVQNSPLHF. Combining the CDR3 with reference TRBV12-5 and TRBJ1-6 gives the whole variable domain DARVTQTPRHKVTEMGQEVTMRCQPILGHNTVFWYRQTMMQGLELLAYFRNRAPLDDSGMPKDRFSAEMPDATLATLKIQPSEPRDSAVYFCASGLVQNSPLHFGNGTRLTVT.

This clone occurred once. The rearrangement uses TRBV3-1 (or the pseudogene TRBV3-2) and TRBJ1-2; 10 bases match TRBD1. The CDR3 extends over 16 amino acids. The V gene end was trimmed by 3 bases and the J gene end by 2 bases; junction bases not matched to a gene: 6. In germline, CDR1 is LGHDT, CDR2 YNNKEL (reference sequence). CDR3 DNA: TGTGCCAGCAGCCAGACAGGGGGCATTGGGAACTATGGCTACACCTTC. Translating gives CASSQTGGIGNYGYTF.

CDR3 nucleotides: TGTGCCAGCATGAAGGGGATCACTGAAGCTTTCTTT. Translated, it gives CASMKGITEAFF. The rearrangement joins TRBV28 to TRBJ1-1; TRBD1 might be the D (5 bases). V was trimmed by 7 bases and J by 4 bases, leaving 10 bases between them. CDR1 is MDHEN and CDR2 is SYDVKM in the germline V gene. The CDR3 totals 12 residues.

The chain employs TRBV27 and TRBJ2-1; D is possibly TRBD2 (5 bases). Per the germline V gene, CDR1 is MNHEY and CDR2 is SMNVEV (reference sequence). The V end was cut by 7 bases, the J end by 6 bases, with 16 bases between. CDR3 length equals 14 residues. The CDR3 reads CASKRGFPVNEQFF. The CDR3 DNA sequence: TGTGCCAGCAAACGGGGATTCCCAGTCAATGAGCAGTTCTTC.